The rows below give T cell receptor beta chains drawn from one sample of a study of T cells after yellow fever vaccination. Using its own MiXCR run on the 5' RACE reads, TCRdb lists one record per CDR3 protein. The data show a few hundred thousand distinct CDR3 sequences, with 3% to 4.5% seen just once and around 24% held by the top ten. This material consisted of PBMCs, taken on the day of the yellow fever booster vaccination. Receptor source: a man between 18 and 35 years old who received the YFV17D yellow fever vaccine. Each CDR3 is given without its conserved first and last residue. D genes are given only for firm matches.

d_call,v_call,j_call,cdr3_aa
.,TRBV20-1,TRBJ2-1,SAYSTGITSYNEQF
.,TRBV5-1,TRBJ1-2,ASSLAPGSHGYT
TRBD2,TRBV5-1,TRBJ2-5,ASSLNTASGETQY
TRBD2,TRBV18,TRBJ2-5,ASSPLPSGGAQETQY
.,TRBV14,TRBJ1-2,ASSQGTSSYGYT
TRBD1,TRBV5-1,TRBJ1-5,ASSRTGDEGQPQH
.,TRBV20-1,TRBJ1-4,SARVEGSNEKLF
TRBD1,TRBV4-1,TRBJ1-2,ASSWTGRIDGYT
.,TRBV7-9,TRBJ1-2,ASSLWGSPDSYP
TRBD1,TRBV24-1,TRBJ1-5,ATSDPEGQELNQPQH
.,TRBV6-5,TRBJ2-6,ASSWFFSGANVLT
TRBD2,TRBV15,TRBJ2-3,ATSRELGLEGDTQY
TRBD1,TRBV5-5,TRBJ2-5,ASSQGQGMYQETQY
TRBD2,TRBV4-3,TRBJ2-4,ASSQEIPGGSKNIQY
TRBD2,TRBV7-2,TRBJ2-1,ASSLARRGGRANEQF
.,TRBV7-3,TRBJ2-1,ASSRQQGYNEQF
.,TRBV11-3,TRBJ2-3,ASSVNGDTQY
.,TRBV5-1,TRBJ2-5,ASSLELRETQY
TRBD1,TRBV6-5,TRBJ1-1,ASRPQGVGTEAF
.,TRBV14,TRBJ2-7,ASSQGLGVGEQY
.,TRBV7-3,TRBJ2-5,ASSFGSGTQETQY
.,TRBV20-1,TRBJ1-6,SARVRHRGSPLH
.,TRBV5-1,TRBJ2-3,ASSTAASTDTQY
TRBD2,TRBV7-7,TRBJ2-3,ASSVRAGGPDTQY
TRBD2,TRBV7-2,TRBJ2-3,ASSLRAGGPSDTQY
.,TRBV5-5,TRBJ2-7,ASSLADSWLSYEQY
TRBD1,TRBV20-1,TRBJ2-1,SAQGEYYNEQF
.,TRBV10-3,TRBJ2-7,AIRDSYEQY
TRBD1,TRBV12-3/TRBV12-4,TRBJ1-5,ASSPDRGQFPQPQH
.,TRBV28,TRBJ2-3,ASSLWGIADTQY
TRBD1,TRBV12-3/TRBV12-4,TRBJ1-1,ASSSQTGTEAF
.,TRBV29-1,TRBJ1-1,SVGRVNTEAF
.,TRBV20-1,TRBJ1-6,SARPTGDSYNSPLH
TRBD2,TRBV4-3,TRBJ2-3,ASSPSGGINTQY
.,TRBV18,TRBJ2-5,ASSPPSLGSGTQY
TRBD2,TRBV9,TRBJ2-1,ASSAPQRGGLNEQF
TRBD1,TRBV30,TRBJ2-2,AWGTGGYTGELF
.,TRBV19,TRBJ2-2,ASRAGTTGELF
.,TRBV28,TRBJ2-5,ASSSLLRGAETQY
.,TRBV6-2/TRBV6-3,TRBJ2-5,ASSYQDAILEETQY
TRBD1,TRBV12-5,TRBJ1-1,ASGPGTGVLEAF
.,TRBV20-1,TRBJ2-4,SASPNPWGENIQY
.,TRBV14,TRBJ1-1,ASSPRGGNTEAF
TRBD2,TRBV5-1,TRBJ2-1,ASSSRGGKAYNEQF
.,TRBV7-2,TRBJ1-1,ASSFSEIDTEAF
.,TRBV5-1,TRBJ2-3,ASSYLVRGDTQY
TRBD2,TRBV11-2,TRBJ2-2,ASSRRLAGDSGELF
.,TRBV7-2,TRBJ2-7,ASSTPTAGRYEQY
.,TRBV7-2,TRBJ2-1,ASRFSLGNEQF